Listed below are T cell receptor beta chains from one sample, sequenced in a study of blood T cells in healthy people across ages. Each CDR3 protein gets one entry after TCRdb re-called the 5' RACE reads with MiXCR. The top ten hold roughly 25% of the sample, which has under 750,000 distinct CDR3 sequences, more than 45% seen once. Sequenced input: blood. These receptors all stem from an elderly man in good health. Each CDR3 is given with its conserved first and last residue. The D gene is left open where the match is weak. Clone size is not always given. Where it is, it says once, few, many or a class for expanded clones.

TRBJ2-7 - - TRBV3-1 TGTGCCAGCAGCCAAGTTAGGTTTCTAGGGGAGCAGTACTTC CASSQVRFLGEQYF
TRBJ2-5 - - TRBV6-1 TGTGCCAGCAGTGAACGCCGCACGGACCTTCAAGAGACCCAGTACTTC CASSERRTDLQETQYF
TRBJ1-5 - - TRBV4-3 TGCGCCAGCAGCCAAGACCGGGGGGGGCCTGGTCAGCCCCAGCATTTT CASSQDRGGPGQPQHF
TRBJ2-7 - - TRBV6-5 TGTGCCAGCAGTGTGGACCCAACCCCGTACAATGAGCAGTACTTC CASSVDPTPYNEQYF
TRBJ2-2 - few TRBV12-3/TRBV12-4 TGTGCCAGCAGTTTTAGGACGGGGAACACCGGGGAGCTGTTTTTT CASSFRTGNTGELFF
TRBJ2-7 - - TRBV12-3/TRBV12-4 TGTGCCAGCAACCTCTTTCCCTCCTACGAGCAGTACTTC CASNLFPSYEQYF
TRBJ1-6 - - TRBV20-1 TGCAGTGCTAGAGAAGGGAGGACAGTTAGATCACCCCTCCACTTT CSAREGRTVRSPLHF
TRBJ2-3 - - TRBV7-3 TGTGCCAGCAGCTCCCAGGGATACGCAGATACGCAGTATTTT CASSSQGYADTQYF
TRBJ2-3 - - TRBV19 TGTGCCAGTAGTATAGCAACAAGCGGTTCAGATACGCAGTATTTT CASSIATSGSDTQYF
TRBJ2-1 TRBD2 - TRBV20-1 TGCAGTGCTAGGGATGGCGGGAGGGCCAATAGCAATGAGCAGTTCTTC CSARDGGRANSNEQFF
TRBJ2-5 - - TRBV27 TGTGCCAGCAGTCCTAGTAGGTGGGGGGAGACCCAGTACTTC CASSPSRWGETQYF
TRBJ2-7 - - TRBV29-1 TGCAGCGCAGGGGGGGACGAGCAGTACTTC CSAGGDEQYF
TRBJ2-4 TRBD2 few TRBV27 TGTGCCAGCAGTCCCCGGGGGGGGACGAACATTCAGTACTTC CASSPRGGTNIQYF
TRBJ2-2 TRBD1 once TRBV12-3/TRBV12-4 TGTGCCAGCAGTCCCGGGACAGTGGTCACCTTAAACACCGGGGAGCTGTTTTTT CASSPGTVVTLNTGELFF
TRBJ1-2 - - TRBV20-1 TGCAGTGCGCCACCAGGAGCCGGCTATGGCTACACCTTC CSAPPGAGYGYTF
TRBJ1-2 - few TRBV5-1 TGCGCCAGCAGCCTCAGTGGGGGGACTAGCCCGGGCTACACCTTC CASSLSGGTSPGYTF
TRBJ1-4 TRBD1 - TRBV27 TGTGCCAGCAGGGACGGACAGGGTGGTGAAAAACTGTTTTTT CASRDGQGGEKLFF
TRBJ2-1 TRBD2 few TRBV10-3 TGTGCCATCAAGACGATTGGGACTAGCCAGTTCTTC CAIKTIGTSQFF
TRBJ2-7 TRBD2 - TRBV12-3/TRBV12-4 TGTGCCAGCAGGTATAGCGGGAGCGCCTACGAGCAGTACTTC CASRYSGSAYEQYF
TRBJ2-7 TRBD2 - TRBV7-2 TGTGCCAGCGGCCCCACCGCGGGAGCCAACGAGCAGTACTTC CASGPTAGANEQYF
TRBJ1-4 TRBD1 - TRBV29-1 TGCAGCTCCCAGACAGGGGGTGGTGAAAAACTGTTTTTT CSSQTGGGEKLFF
TRBJ2-2 TRBD2 few TRBV6-6 TGTGCCAGCTCCCAGCGGGAGAACACCGGGGAGCTGTTTTTT CASSQRENTGELFF
TRBJ2-3 - - TRBV7-9 TGTGCCAGCAGCTTAGAGATGGTCAAGCAGTATTTT CASSLEMVKQYF
TRBJ1-6 - few TRBV7-9 TGTGCCAGCAGTCCCTACCCCCTTTATAATTCACCCCTCCACTTT CASSPYPLYNSPLHF
TRBJ2-1 TRBD2 - TRBV2 TGTGCCAGCAGTGAACCCGGGAGGCCCTACAATGAGCAGTTCTTC CASSEPGRPYNEQFF
TRBJ2-1 - - TRBV7-9 TGTGCCAGCAGCCCCGGGGGTGGGGTCAATGAGCAGTTCTTC CASSPGGGVNEQFF
TRBJ1-4 TRBD1 many TRBV6-6 TGTGCCAGCAACCCAACCGGGACAGGGGCTGAAAAACTGTTTTTT CASNPTGTGAEKLFF
TRBJ2-3 - - TRBV7-2 TGTGCCAGCAGCTACTCCCGGACAGATACGCAGTATTTT CASSYSRTDTQYF
TRBJ2-1 TRBD2 many TRBV6-5 TGTGCCAGCAGTTGGGCTAGCGGCTACAATGAGCAGTTCTTC CASSWASGYNEQFF
TRBJ2-6 - once TRBV9 TGTGCCAGCAGCTACCGGGACCCTCTCAGCTCTGGGGCCAACGTCCTGACTTTC CASSYRDPLSSGANVLTF
TRBJ1-2 TRBD1 - TRBV2 TGTGCCAGCAGTGAAACAGGGGGCGTTCATGGCTACACCTTC CASSETGGVHGYTF